These 3 T cell receptor beta chains were all obtained from the same sample, sequenced in a study of blood T cell repertoires in COVID-19. Repertoires were generated with immunoSEQ multiplex PCR, while TCRdb's copy carries only in-frame clones and drops some. This table holds 67,000 or so clones, roughly 80% found once. Sequencing used peripheral blood. The receptors come from a man between 70 and 80 years old with acute or convalescent COVID-19.

The chain uses TRBV19 and TRBJ1-2, with D uncertain. V shed 0 bases and J shed 2 bases, with 10 bases lying between them. This CDR3 contains 15 residues. The germline V gene encodes CDR1 LNHDA and CDR2 SQIVND (reference sequence). DNA of the CDR3: TGTGCCAGTAGTATAGATCTTACCGGGAACTATGGCTACACCTTC. Protein: CASSIDLTGNYGYTF.

The chain carries TRBV28 and TRBJ1-2, with a possible D match to TRBD1 (6 bases). The CDR3 extends over 15 amino acids. Trimming pared 9 bases from V and 4 bases from J, leaving 21 bases between. Per germline, CDR1 MDHEN and CDR2 SYDVKM. This CDR3 reads CASNTMMSGAYGYTF. DNA for the CDR3: TGTGCCAGTAATACAATGATGTCAGGGGCCTATGGCTACACCTTC.

By sample fraction, this clone is medium-sized (0.01 to 0.1%). Within the sample, other DNA sequences also encode this same CDR3. The chain joins TRBV6-6 to TRBJ1-2; D is unresolved. This CDR3 has 12 residues. V shed 5 bases and J shed 4 bases, with 8 bases lying between them. The V gene's germline CDR1 is MNHNY and CDR2 SVGAGI (reference sequence). CDR3 sequence reads: CASSPGVYGYTF. CDR3 nucleotides: TGTGCCAGCAGTCCCGGGGTCTATGGCTACACCTTC.